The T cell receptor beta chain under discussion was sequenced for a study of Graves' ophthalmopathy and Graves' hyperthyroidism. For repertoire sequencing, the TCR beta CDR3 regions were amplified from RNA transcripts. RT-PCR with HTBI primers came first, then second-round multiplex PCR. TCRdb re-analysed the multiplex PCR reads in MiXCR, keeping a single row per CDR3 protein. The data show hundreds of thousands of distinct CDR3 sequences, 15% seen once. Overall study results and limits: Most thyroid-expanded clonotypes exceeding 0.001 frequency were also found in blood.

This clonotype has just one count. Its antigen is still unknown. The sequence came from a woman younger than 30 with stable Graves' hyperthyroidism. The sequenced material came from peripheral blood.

The DNA for the CDR3 is TGTGCCAGCAGCAGCGACCGTAGACAGCCCCAGCATTTT. Amino acids: CASSSDRRQPQHF. V gene TRBV6-2 or TRBV6-3 combines with J gene TRBJ1-5; D gene ambiguous. The CDR3 length is 13 residues. Trimming removed 6 bases from V and 7 bases from J, with 13 bases in between. The germline CDR1 and CDR2 sequences are MNHEY and SVGEGT.